This T cell receptor (beta chain) was documented in a study of shared clonotypes between healthy human individuals. Study-wide points: Sorted-subset sequencing, rarefaction showed, was incomplete despite large depth. Approximately 5.1% was the fraction of naive CD4 clonotypes found shared across a few donors.

A note on this clone: Its specificity is not known.

This CDR3 spans 15 amino acids. The germline V gene has CDR1 MNHEY and CDR2 SVGAGI. Unmatched junction bases numbered 5, after V lost 6 bases and J lost 0 bases. Method: immunoSEQ multiplex PCR; TCRdb's copy keeps in-frame clones and lacks some. The table includes about 380,000 clones, about 97% detected once. The rearrangement links TRBV6-5 to TRBJ1-5; 7 bases map to TRBD1. The receptor was isolated from a man aged 25 to 40 in good health. Sample: memory CD8+ T cells sorted from blood. Subset of the sample: CD45RO+ cells pooled with CCR7-negative TemRA cells. The CDR3 region has the DNA TGTGCCAGCAGACCGACAGGGTATAGCAATCAGCCCCAGCATTTT. It specifies CASRPTGYSNQPQHF.